This entry lists 26 T cell receptor beta chains sequenced from one sample in a study of cytomegalovirus exposure and HLA in healthy donors. The PCR had 60 Vbeta and 13 Jbeta primers. Sequencing was performed with immunoSEQ multiplex PCR; in TCRdb, only in-frame clones are kept and a portion is missing. The table lists some 200,000 clones, 81% of them singletons, with 3.5% to 4% in the top ten. Sequenced: PBMCs. All receptors come from a man aged 45-65 years in good health and CMV-seronegative.

The V call is TRBV2, the J call TRBJ1-4; 7 positions match TRBD1. Trimming removed 7 bases from V and 4 bases from J; junction bases left unmatched: 6. The CDR3 has 14 residues. The germline gives CDR1 SNHLY, CDR2 FYNNEI. CDR3 loop: CASTQTGFNEKLFF. In nucleotides, the CDR3 is TGTGCCAGCACCCAGACAGGGTTTAATGAAAAACTGTTTTTT.

V is TRBV27 and J is TRBJ2-5; TRBD2 matches 7 bases. J was trimmed by 2 bases and V by 7 bases; bases with no gene match: 13. The CDR3 totals 16 residues. Germline values: CDR1 MNHEY, CDR2 SMNVEV (reference sequence). CDR3 nucleotide sequence: TGTGCCAGCAAGGGACTATCCCCTATTACACAAGAGACCCAGTACTTC. It specifies CASKGLSPITQETQYF.

The gene calls are TRBV5-6 and TRBJ1-2; 9 bases are shared with TRBD1. This CDR3 region has 13 residues. Germline values: CDR1 SGHDT, CDR2 YYEEEE. V lost 7 bases to trimming and J lost 3 bases; unmatched junction nucleotides: 4. The DNA for the CDR3 is TGTGCCAGCTGGGGACAGGGCGACTATGGCTACACCTTC. As protein: CASWGQGDYGYTF.

The genes are TRBV27 and TRBJ2-2, with a possible D match to TRBD1 (6 bases). Trimming stripped 6 bases from V and 7 bases from J, with 12 bases between. Per germline, CDR1 MNHEY and CDR2 SMNVEV (reference sequence). The CDR3 is 13 residues long. The CDR3 here is CASSRTVHGELFF. In DNA form, the CDR3 reads TGTGCCAGCAGCAGGACAGTGCACGGGGAGCTGTTTTTT.

V gene TRBV13 combines with J gene TRBJ2-4; the D is unclear. V lost 4 bases, J lost 0 bases, and 10 bases lay in between. This CDR3 is 15 amino acids long. The germline V gene encodes CDR1 PRHDT and CDR2 FYEKMQ (reference sequence). The CDR3 DNA reads TGTGCCAGCAGCTCGCCTATAATAGCCAAAAACATTCAGTACTTC. The encoded protein is CASSSPIIAKNIQYF.

The J gene is TRBJ2-5, the V gene TRBV10-3; no firm D call. Germline loops: CDR1 ENHRY, CDR2 SYGVKD. V was pared by 10 bases and J by 1 base, with 10 bases between. This CDR3 has 12 residues. CDR3 in amino acids: CATSTGQETQYF. The CDR3 DNA reads as TGTGCCACCTCGACGGGCCAAGAGACCCAGTACTTC.

The V call is TRBV19, the J call TRBJ1-5, with D perhaps TRBD1 (5 bases). The V end lost 4 bases, the J end lost 3 bases, and 10 bases lay between the germline ends. Germline CDR1 reads LNHDA; CDR2 reads SQIVND (reference sequence). CDR3 length: 14 residues. CDR3 coding DNA: TGTGCCAGTAGTAACGGACACCACAATCAGCCCCAGCATTTT. Its protein is CASSNGHHNQPQHF.

The table lists this clone with a count of one. V usage is TRBV5-8 and J usage is TRBJ1-2; D perhaps matches TRBD1 (5 bases). The CDR3 is 13 residues long. CDR1 and CDR2 from the germline V gene are SGHTS and YDEGEE. V was pared by 0 bases and J by 2 bases, with 5 bases between. The CDR3 spells CASSLEGNYGYTF. In DNA, the CDR3 is TGTGCCAGCAGCTTGGAGGGGAACTATGGCTACACCTTC.

The genes are TRBV4-1 and TRBJ2-3, with D hard to call. Germline assignment: CDR1 MGHRA and CDR2 YSYEKL. V was cut by 5 bases and J by 2 bases, with 11 bases left in between. The CDR3 sequence is 14 residues long. CDR3 in DNA: TGCGCCAGCAGCACACGTGAGGTCACAGATACGCAGTATTTT. It translates to CASSTREVTDTQYF.

The rearrangement joins TRBV9 to TRBJ2-5, with D perhaps TRBD1 (6 bases). The V end lost 2 bases, the J end lost 4 bases, and 9 bases lay between the germline ends. The length of the CDR3 is 13 residues. Per the germline V gene, CDR1 is SGDLS and CDR2 is YYNGEE. Here the CDR3 reads CASSVEGGETQYF. The CDR3 coding sequence is TGTGCCAGCAGCGTCGAAGGGGGAGAGACCCAGTACTTC.

The gene calls are TRBV30 and TRBJ1-4, with TRBD1 matching 7 bases. Trimming cost V 2 bases and J 4 bases; bases outside gene matches: 4. Germline CDR1 and CDR2: GTSNPN and SVGIG (reference sequence). CDR3 length equals 14 residues. The CDR3 here is CAWSQGDHNEKLFF. The CDR3 nucleotides are TGTGCCTGGAGTCAGGGGGACCATAATGAAAAACTGTTTTTT. The full variable domain, completed using reference TRBV30 and TRBJ1-4, is SQTIHQWPATLVQPVGSPLSLECTVEGTSNPNLYWYRQAAGRGLQLLFYSVGIGQISSEVPQNLSASRPQDRQFILSSKKLLLSDSGFYLCAWSQGDHNEKLFFGSGTQLSVL.

The chain joins TRBV4-1 to TRBJ2-5, with 9 bases identical to TRBD2. CDR1 is MGHRA and CDR2 is YSYEKL in the germline V gene. With V trimmed by 0 bases and J by 1 base, 6 bases remained unmatched. This CDR3 has 17 residues. The CDR3 region has the DNA TGCGCCAGCAGCCAAGAGAAGCGGGGGGCCCGCCAAGAGACCCAGTACTTC. It translates to CASSQEKRGARQETQYF.

V is TRBV18 and J is TRBJ1-2; D is possibly TRBD1 (5 bases). V lost 2 bases and J lost 6, with 7 bases in between. This CDR3 spans 12 amino acids. Germline V lookup: CDR1 KGHSH, CDR2 LQKENI. The CDR3 DNA reads as TGTGCCAGCTCACCATTAGGGGATGGCTACACCTTC. Translating it yields CASSPLGDGYTF.

The genes are TRBV13 and TRBJ1-6; D not resolved. The V gene lost 3 bases and the J gene lost 17 bases, with 14 bases spanning the gap. The CDR3 consists of 12 residues. Germline V gene data show CDR1 as PRHDT and CDR2 as FYEKMQ (reference sequence). The CDR3 loop is CASSFGPGVFHF. The CDR3 DNA sequence: TGTGCCAGCAGCTTTGGCCCTGGAGTATTCCACTTT.

The chain has TRBV7-2 and TRBJ1-2; maybe TRBD1 (5 bases). Germline CDR1 SGHTA, CDR2 FQGNSA. V dropped 10 bases and J dropped 5 bases, with 17 bases sitting between them. CDR3 size: 13 residues. In nucleotides, the CDR3 is TGTGCCACCGGGTTGGGGGGACCATATGGCTACACCTTC. Translated, it gives CATGLGGPYGYTF.

Concerning this clone itself: Other nucleotide sequences from this sample produce the same CDR3. This rearrangement joins TRBV5-5 to TRBJ2-3; the D gene is possibly TRBD1 (5 bases). Trimming cost V 0 bases and J 2 bases, with 10 bases left between them. CDR1 and CDR2 from the germline V gene are SGHKS and YYEKEE (reference sequence). The CDR3 consists of 15 residues. CDR3 DNA: TGTGCCAGCAGCTTGGGAGACAGCTACACAGATACGCAGTATTTT. Its protein is CASSLGDSYTDTQYF.

This clone was counted a single time. This chain links TRBV5-5 with TRBJ1-1; D might be TRBD1 (6 bases). This CDR3 spans 15 amino acids. The V end was cut by 3 bases, the J end by 2 bases, with 14 bases between. Germline V lookup: CDR1 SGHKS, CDR2 YYEKEE (reference sequence). CDR3 sequence reads: CASSSPDRSNTEAFF. In DNA form, the CDR3 reads TGTGCCAGCAGCTCCCCAGACAGGAGCAACACTGAAGCTTTCTTT.

This chain connects TRBV5-5 to TRBJ2-1; tentative D call: TRBD1 (5 bases). The V gene's germline CDR1 is SGHKS and CDR2 YYEKEE (reference sequence). V dropped 4 bases and J dropped 2 bases, with 13 bases sitting between them. The CDR3 is made up of 15 amino acids. The CDR3 bases are TGTGCCAGCAGCCTGGGTGTGGGGCCCTACAATGAGCAGTTCTTC. It codes for CASSLGVGPYNEQFF.

The chain carries TRBV27 and TRBJ1-1; D is uncertain. Trimming removed 4 bases at V and 3 bases at J, with 9 bases between. Germline values: CDR1 MNHEY, CDR2 SMNVEV (reference sequence). There are 13 residues in the CDR3. CDR3 amino acids: CASSYIPHTEAFF. The CDR3 coding sequence is TGTGCCAGCAGTTACATCCCTCACACTGAAGCTTTCTTT.

This chain joins TRBV9 and TRBJ1-6; 8 bases match TRBD1. The CDR3 is made up of 15 amino acids. CDR1 is SGDLS and CDR2 is YYNGEE in the germline V gene. J lost 10 bases, V lost 3 bases, and 9 bases had no gene match. CDR3 protein: CASSALTGEGSPLHF. CDR3 bases: TGTGCCAGCAGCGCCTTGACAGGGGAAGGCTCACCCCTCCACTTT.

The chain couples TRBV7-9 to TRBJ1-3; D remains unclear. Trimming took 4 bases from V and 0 from J, leaving 13 bases between them. CDR3 size: 16 residues. Germline CDR1 is SEHNR and CDR2 is FQNEAQ (reference sequence). CDR3 protein: CASSSSNTGSGNTIYF. In nucleotides, the CDR3 is TGTGCCAGCAGCTCCTCTAACACGGGCTCTGGAAACACCATATATTTT.

This clone was seen a few times. The V and J genes are TRBV19 and TRBJ2-3, with D tentatively TRBD1 (6 bases). Trimming took 7 bases from V and 0 from J, leaving 11 bases between them. This CDR3 has 14 residues. The germline gives CDR1 LNHDA, CDR2 SQIVND (reference sequence). CDR3 DNA: TGTGCCAGTAAGAGGACAGCTAGCACAGATACGCAGTATTTT. It encodes CASKRTASTDTQYF.

The J gene is TRBJ2-5, the V gene TRBV18; TRBD1 aligns across 11 bases. With 5 bases clipped from V and 4 bases from J, the junction kept 3 bases outside the gene matches. Germline-derived CDR1 and CDR2 are KGHSH and LQKENI. This CDR3 spans 14 amino acids. CDR3 in DNA: TGTGCCAGCTCATGGACAGGGGGCCGAGAGACCCAGTACTTC. It specifies CASSWTGGRETQYF.

In this sample, this clone turned up a few times. The J gene is TRBJ1-1, the V gene TRBV7-2; 12 bases line up with TRBD1. The CDR3 extends over 14 amino acids. V shed 6 bases and J 9 bases; nucleotides not matched to a gene: 8. CDR1 SGHTA and CDR2 FQGNSA come from the germline V gene. The CDR3: CASRPPGQGAQAFF. CDR3 sequence (DNA): TGTGCCAGCAGGCCGCCGGGACAGGGGGCCCAAGCTTTCTTT.

This clone was seen just once. CDR3 residues: CASSYRQATNEKLFF. DNA for the CDR3: TGCGCCAGCAGCTACCGACAGGCAACTAATGAAAAACTGTTTTTT. The chain is built from TRBV5-1 and TRBJ1-4; tentative D call: TRBD1 (6 bases). Germline V gives CDR1 SGHRS, CDR2 YFSETQ. Between the trimmed V and J ends, which lost 3 bases and 0 bases, there was a span of 9 bases. The CDR3 runs to 15 residues.

This chain joins TRBV11-2 and TRBJ2-5; D is uncertain. Germline V gives CDR1 SGHAT, CDR2 FQNNGV. The V and J ends lost 0 bases and 1 base respectively, with 18 bases between them. The CDR3 sequence is 18 residues long. The CDR3 spells CASSLDLVLLGSQETQYF. DNA of the CDR3: TGTGCCAGCAGCTTAGATCTCGTGCTCCTAGGATCCCAAGAGACCCAGTACTTC.